These 5 T cell receptor beta chains originate from one sample sequenced in a study of blood T cells in healthy people across ages (dated by TCRdb to about 2015). Receptors were amplified or captured by 5' RACE. Sequencing instrument: Illumina HiSeq 2500. The second PCR ran for about 6 to 12 cycles and used a J-beta primer mix along with a sample-barcoded 5' primer. TCRdb passed the public sequencing reads through fastp at Q25 and MiXCR, retaining productive beta sequences. Every distinct CDR3 protein forms one entry, paired with its most common genes and DNA. The sample data list about 1.8 million distinct CDR3 sequences, and approximately 50% of these were observed just once. Jointly, the top ten make up 2.1% of the sample. Sequencing was carried out using blood. These receptors originate from a woman aged 40 to 50 in good health.

This sequence joins TRBV10-2 and TRBJ2-7; possibly TRBD1 for D (6 bases). V dropped 8 bases and J dropped 0 bases, with 11 bases sitting between them. Per germline, CDR1 WSHSY and CDR2 SAAADI. This CDR3 region has 13 residues. The DNA for the CDR3 is TGCGCCAGCGCAGGGGATCCCTCCTACGAGCAGTACTTC. As protein: CASAGDPSYEQYF.

This chain uses TRBV10-2 with TRBJ2-7; 9 bases align to TRBD1. CDR3 length: 15 residues. Germline CDR1 and CDR2: WSHSY and SAAADI. V lost 3 bases, J lost 5 bases, and 8 bases stayed unmatched. The CDR3 nucleotides read TGCGCCAGCAGTGACTCCGGGACAGGGTGGAACGAGCAGTACTTC. It translates to CASSDSGTGWNEQYF.

Only a few counts were recorded for this clonotype. This rearrangement joins TRBV29-1 to TRBJ1-1; D remains ambiguous. CDR3 length: 13 amino acids. Germline V gene data show CDR1 as SQVTM and CDR2 as ANQGSEA. Trimming cost V 4 bases and J 5 bases, with 14 bases left between them. The CDR3 DNA sequence: TGCAGCGTTGGTTCAGACCTCGGGACTGAAGCTTTCTTT. It specifies CSVGSDLGTEAFF.

The CDR3 spells CASSLPSGGDVADTQYF. The CDR3 coding sequence is TGTGCCAGCAGCCTCCCTAGCGGGGGGGATGTTGCAGATACGCAGTATTTT. The chain joins TRBV4-2 to TRBJ2-3; 12 bases map to TRBD2. The germline V gene encodes CDR1 LGHNA and CDR2 YNFKEQ. The junction had 9 bases not matched to a gene; V was cut back by 4 bases and J by 4 bases. The CDR3 is made up of 17 amino acids.

V is TRBV12-3 or TRBV12-4 and J is TRBJ2-5; the D gene could be TRBD1 or TRBD2 (5 bases each). Trimming took 5 bases from V and 7 from J, leaving 14 bases between them. The CDR3 sequence is 13 residues long. CDR3 region: CASSVGPLGTQYF. CDR3 nucleotide sequence: TGTGCCAGCAGTGTGGGACCTCTTGGGACCCAGTACTTC.